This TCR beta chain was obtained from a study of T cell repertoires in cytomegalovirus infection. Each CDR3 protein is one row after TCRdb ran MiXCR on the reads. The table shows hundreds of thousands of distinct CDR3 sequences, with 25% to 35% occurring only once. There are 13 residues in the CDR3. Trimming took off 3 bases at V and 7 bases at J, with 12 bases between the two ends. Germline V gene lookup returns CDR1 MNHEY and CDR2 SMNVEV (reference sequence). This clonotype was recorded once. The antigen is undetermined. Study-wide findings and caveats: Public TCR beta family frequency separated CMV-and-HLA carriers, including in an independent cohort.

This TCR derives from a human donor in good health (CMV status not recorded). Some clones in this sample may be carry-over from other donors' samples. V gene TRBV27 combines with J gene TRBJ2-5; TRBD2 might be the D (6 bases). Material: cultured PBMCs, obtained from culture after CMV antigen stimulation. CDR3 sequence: CASSLGSGTTQYF. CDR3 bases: TGTGCCAGCAGTTTGGGTAGCGGCACGACCCAGTACTTC.